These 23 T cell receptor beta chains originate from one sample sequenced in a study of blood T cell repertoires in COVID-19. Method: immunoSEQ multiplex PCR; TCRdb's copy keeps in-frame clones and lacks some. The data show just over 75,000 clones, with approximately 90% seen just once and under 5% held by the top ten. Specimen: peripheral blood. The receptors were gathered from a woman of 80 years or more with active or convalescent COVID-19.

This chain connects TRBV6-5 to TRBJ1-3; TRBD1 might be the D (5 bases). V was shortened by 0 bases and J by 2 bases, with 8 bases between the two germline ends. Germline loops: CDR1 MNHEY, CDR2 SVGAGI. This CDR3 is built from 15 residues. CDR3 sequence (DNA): TGTGCCAGCAGTTACTCTCTAGGGGCTGGAAACACCATATATTTT. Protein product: CASSYSLGAGNTIYF.

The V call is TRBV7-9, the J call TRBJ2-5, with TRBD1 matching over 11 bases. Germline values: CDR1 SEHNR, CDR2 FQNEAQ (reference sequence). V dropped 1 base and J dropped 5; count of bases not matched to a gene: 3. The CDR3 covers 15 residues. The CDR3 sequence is CASSLVGTGGETQYF. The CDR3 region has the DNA TGTGCCAGCAGCTTAGTCGGGACAGGGGGTGAGACCCAGTACTTC.

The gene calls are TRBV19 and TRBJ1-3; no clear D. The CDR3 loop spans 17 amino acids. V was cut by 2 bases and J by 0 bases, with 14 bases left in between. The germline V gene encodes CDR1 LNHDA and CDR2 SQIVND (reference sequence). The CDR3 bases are TGTGCCAGTAGTATACCTTACGGGAGGAGCTCTGGAAACACCATATATTTT. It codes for CASSIPYGRSSGNTIYF.

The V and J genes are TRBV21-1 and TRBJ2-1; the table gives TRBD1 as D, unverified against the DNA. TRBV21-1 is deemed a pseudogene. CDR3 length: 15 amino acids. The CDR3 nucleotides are TGTGCCAGCAGCAAGGGCTCGTTGTTGTACAATGAGCAGTTCTTC. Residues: CASSKGSLLYNEQFF.

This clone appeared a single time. CDR3 nucleotide sequence: TGCGCCAGCAGTTATAGCGGGGGGGCCCCAGATACGCAGTATTTT. Translation: CASSYSGGAPDTQYF. The J gene is TRBJ2-3, the V gene TRBV5-1; 11 positions match TRBD2. The junction had 6 bases not matched to a gene; V was cut back by 5 bases and J by 4 bases. This CDR3 contains 15 residues. Germline V gives CDR1 SGHRS, CDR2 YFSETQ.

The CDR3 DNA reads TGTGCCAGCAGCCGCACTCGCTCTGGAAACACCATATATTTT. This gives the protein CASSRTRSGNTIYF. V is TRBV6-5 and J is TRBJ1-3, with D hard to call. The CDR3 has 14 residues. V dropped 6 bases and J dropped 0 bases, with 9 bases sitting between them. Per the germline V gene, CDR1 is MNHEY and CDR2 is SVGAGI.

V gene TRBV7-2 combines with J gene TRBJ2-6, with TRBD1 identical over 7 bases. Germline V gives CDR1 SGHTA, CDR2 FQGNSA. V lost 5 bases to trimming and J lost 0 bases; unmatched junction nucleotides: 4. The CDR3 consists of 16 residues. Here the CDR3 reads CASSPRTGSGANVLTF. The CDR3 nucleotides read TGTGCCAGCAGCCCGAGGACAGGCTCTGGGGCCAACGTCCTGACTTTC. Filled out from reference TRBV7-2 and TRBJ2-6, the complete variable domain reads GAGVSQSPSNKVTEKGKDVELRCDPISGHTALYWYRQSLGQGLEFLIYFQGNSAPDKSGLPSDRFSAERTGGSVSTLTIQRTQQEDSAVYLCASSPRTGSGANVLTFGAGSRLTVL.

Here the CDR3 reads CASRGAADTQYF. The CDR3 nucleotides read TGTGCCAGCAGGGGGGCAGCCGATACCCAGTACTTC. V is TRBV6-5 and J is TRBJ2-5; perhaps TRBD1 as D (6 bases). Germline assignment: CDR1 MNHEY and CDR2 SVGAGI. CDR3 size: 12 residues. V was shortened by 6 bases and J by 8 bases, with 13 bases between the two germline ends.

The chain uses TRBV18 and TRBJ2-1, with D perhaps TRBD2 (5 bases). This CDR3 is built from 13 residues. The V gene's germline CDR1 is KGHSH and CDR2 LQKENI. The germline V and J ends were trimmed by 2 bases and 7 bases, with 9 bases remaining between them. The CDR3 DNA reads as TGTGCCAGCTCACCAAGCGGTGGGAATGAGCAGTTCTTC. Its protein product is CASSPSGGNEQFF.

The CDR3 DNA is TGTGCCTGGAGGTCGGAAGAGACCCAGTACTTC. Amino acids: CAWRSEETQYF. The V and J genes are TRBV30 and TRBJ2-5; D gene uncertain. Per the germline V gene, CDR1 is GTSNPN and CDR2 is SVGIG (reference sequence). CDR3 size: 11 residues. V was cut by 3 bases and J by 3 bases, with 5 bases left in between. Complete variable domain (other parts from reference TRBV30 and TRBJ2-5): SQTIHQWPATLVQPVGSPLSLECTVEGTSNPNLYWYRQAAGRGLQLLFYSVGIGQISSEVPQNLSASRPQDRQFILSSKKLLLSDSGFYLCAWRSEETQYFGPGTRLLVL.

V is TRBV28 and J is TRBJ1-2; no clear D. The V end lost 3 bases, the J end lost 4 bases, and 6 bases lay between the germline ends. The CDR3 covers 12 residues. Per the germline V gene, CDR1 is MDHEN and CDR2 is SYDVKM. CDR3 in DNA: TGTGCCAGCAGTTTGTCCGGCTATGGCTACACCTTC. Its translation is CASSLSGYGYTF.

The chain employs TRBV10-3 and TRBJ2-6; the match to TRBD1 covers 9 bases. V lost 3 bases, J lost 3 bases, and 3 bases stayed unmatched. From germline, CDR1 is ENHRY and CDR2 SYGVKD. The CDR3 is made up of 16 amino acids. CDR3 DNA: TGTGCCATCAGTGAACAGGGGGCTGGTGGGGCCAACGTCCTGACTTTC. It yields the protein CAISEQGAGGANVLTF.

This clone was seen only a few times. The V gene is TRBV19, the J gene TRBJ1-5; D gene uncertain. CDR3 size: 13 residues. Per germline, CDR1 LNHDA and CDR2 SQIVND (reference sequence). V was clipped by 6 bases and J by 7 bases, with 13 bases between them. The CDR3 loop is CASSGYLGQPQHF. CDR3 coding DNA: TGTGCCAGTAGCGGATATTTGGGCCAGCCCCAGCATTTT.

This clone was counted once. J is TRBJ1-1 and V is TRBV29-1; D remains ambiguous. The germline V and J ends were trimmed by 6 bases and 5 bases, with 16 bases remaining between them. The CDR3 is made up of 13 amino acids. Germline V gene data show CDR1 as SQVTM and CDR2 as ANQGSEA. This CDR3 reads CSVGKAAGTEAFF. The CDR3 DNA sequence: TGCAGCGTGGGTAAGGCTGCGGGGACTGAAGCTTTCTTT.

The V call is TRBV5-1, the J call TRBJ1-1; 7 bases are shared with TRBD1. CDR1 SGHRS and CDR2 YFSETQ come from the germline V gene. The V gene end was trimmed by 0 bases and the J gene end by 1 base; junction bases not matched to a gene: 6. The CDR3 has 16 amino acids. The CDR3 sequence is CASSLDGRGWNTEAFF. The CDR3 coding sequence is TGCGCCAGCAGCTTGGATGGCAGGGGGTGGAACACTGAAGCTTTCTTT.

The CDR3 sequence is CASSLSGVYEQYF. The CDR3 region has the DNA TGTGCCAGCAGCTTGTCGGGGGTCTACGAGCAGTACTTC. The chain has TRBV5-4 and TRBJ2-7, with D tentatively TRBD2 (6 bases). The CDR3 extends over 13 amino acids. Germline CDR1 and CDR2: SGHNT and YYREEE (reference sequence). The V end was cut by 1 base, the J end by 3 bases, with 8 bases between.

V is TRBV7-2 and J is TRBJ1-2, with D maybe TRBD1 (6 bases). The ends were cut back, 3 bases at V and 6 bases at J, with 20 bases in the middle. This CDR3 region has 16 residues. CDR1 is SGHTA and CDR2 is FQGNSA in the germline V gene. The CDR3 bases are TGTGCCAGCAGCTTGGCTCGCCAGGGGCCTAGGGATGGCTACACCTTC. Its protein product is CASSLARQGPRDGYTF.

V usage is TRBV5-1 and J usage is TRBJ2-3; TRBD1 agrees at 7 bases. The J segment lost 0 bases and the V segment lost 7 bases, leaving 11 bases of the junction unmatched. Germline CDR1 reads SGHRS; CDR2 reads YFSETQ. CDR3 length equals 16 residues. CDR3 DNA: TGCGCCAGCCGACTCCTCCGGGACAGAAGCACAGATACGCAGTATTTT. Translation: CASRLLRDRSTDTQYF.

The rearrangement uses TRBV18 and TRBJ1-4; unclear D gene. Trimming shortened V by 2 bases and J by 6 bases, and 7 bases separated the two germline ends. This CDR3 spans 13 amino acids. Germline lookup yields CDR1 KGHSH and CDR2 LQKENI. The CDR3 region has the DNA TGTGCCAGCTCACCAGACACGGATGAAAAACTGTTTTTT. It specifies CASSPDTDEKLFF.

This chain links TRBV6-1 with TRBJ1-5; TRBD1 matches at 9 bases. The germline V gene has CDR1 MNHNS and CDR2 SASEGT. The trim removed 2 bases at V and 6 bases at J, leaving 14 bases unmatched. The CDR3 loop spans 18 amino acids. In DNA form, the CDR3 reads TGTGCCAGCAGTGAAATTCTCGGGACAGGGTATTCGAGTCAGCCCCAGCATTTT. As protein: CASSEILGTGYSSQPQHF.

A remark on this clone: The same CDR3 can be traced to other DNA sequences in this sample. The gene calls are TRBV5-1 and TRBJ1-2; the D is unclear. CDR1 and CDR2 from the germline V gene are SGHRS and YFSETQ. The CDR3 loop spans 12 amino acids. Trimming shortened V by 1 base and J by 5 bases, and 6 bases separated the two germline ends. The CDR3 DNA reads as TGCGCCAGCAGCTTGTCGGGGTATGGCTACACCTTC. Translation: CASSLSGYGYTF.

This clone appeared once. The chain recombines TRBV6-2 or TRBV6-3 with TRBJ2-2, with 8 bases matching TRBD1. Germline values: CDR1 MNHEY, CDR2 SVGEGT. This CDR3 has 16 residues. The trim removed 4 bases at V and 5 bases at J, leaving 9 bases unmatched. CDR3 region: CASSSGQGLWTGELFF. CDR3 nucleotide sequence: TGTGCCAGCAGTTCCGGACAGGGTCTTTGGACCGGGGAGCTGTTTTTT.

CDR3 coding DNA: TGTGCCAGTACCGACAGGGGATGGAATGAAAAACTGTTTTTT. It yields the protein CASTDRGWNEKLFF. The chain carries TRBV19 and TRBJ1-4; TRBD1 matches 8 bases. Germline CDR1 reads LNHDA; CDR2 reads SQIVND (reference sequence). The CDR3 is made up of 14 amino acids. The trim removed 7 bases at V and 5 bases at J, leaving 6 bases unmatched.